This T cell receptor beta chain was captured by sequencing in a study of cytomegalovirus exposure and HLA in healthy donors (dated by TCRdb to about 2017). Some background on the complete study: An earlier analysis of several hundred of the donors reported 276 Gb of sequence data and 100 million to 120 million unique TCR beta sequences obtained from approximately 180 million T cells. Roughly 300 gigabases of sequencing data and around 85 million unique TCR sequences made up an early release that covered roughly 670 HLA-typed donors. Of the roughly 400 genotyped donors, 81% fell in the genetic ancestry cluster associated with self-reported Caucasian donors. The study aimed to test whether signatures of past pathogen exposure could be identified by cataloging public T cell receptors. The study profiled the T cell repertoires of under 850 subjects by immunosequencing and related them to cytomegalovirus serostatus. A separate validation cohort of more than 100 different subjects was used in addition to the roughly 620-subject first cohort. High-throughput TCR immunosequencing, statistical association of individual TCRs with disease status, and machine learning were combined to predict cytomegalovirus infection status. A later analysis re-examined previously published TCR beta repertoires from roughly 720 donors and added high-resolution HLA genotyping to investigate patterns of TCR occurrence. The later analysis used no new phenotypic data to find candidate immune exposures, relying instead on TCR beta sequences and their occurrence across donors. An earlier analysis of around 640 of the donors used high-throughput TCR beta sequencing to judge whether each TCR beta V gene segment behaved as functional or pseudogenic. Donor age, sex, ethnicity and CMV serostatus were compiled together with the repertoire data. A later genetic analysis took genome-wide SNP genotypes for about 55% of the 666 donors and used that subset as a discovery cohort. Every repertoire in the discovery cohort had been generated on one and the same sequencing platform. HLA typing covered class I and class II loci at four-digit resolution. The number of donors typed differed by locus, with 629-630 for A, B, C, DRB1 and DQB1, around 500 for DQA1, over 600 for DPA1, and some 440 for DPB1. Five DR-DQ haplotypes were treated as single units for association and clustering because of strong linkage in the cohort. Among about 400 genotyped donors of the cohort, an average of roughly 230,000 unique TCR beta nucleotide sequences was sequenced per donor, of which about 19% were non-productive.

As for this clone: Its antigen remains undetermined. Base qualities are not at hand, and no much larger clone is one base apart.

Sequences SGHTA (CDR1) and FQGNSA (CDR2) are obtained from the germline V gene. The germline ends are 10 bases apart after V is trimmed by 1 base and J by 9 bases. The CDR3, cysteine through phenylalanine, is 13 amino acids long. This entry keeps only the CDR3 DNA: 39 bases, framed from base 1. In total, about 650 healthy bone marrow donors made up the cohort. Cohort members were all nominally healthy when sampled, although unrecorded immune exposures were likely present. The donor tested CMV seronegative and was one of the 352 seronegative cohort members. A peripheral blood sample was collected from each donor, and TCR beta sequencing was performed on peripheral blood mononuclear cells. The Qiagen DNeasy Blood Extraction Kit was used to extract genomic DNA from the blood cell samples. Study-level results and caveats: A few of the identified cytomegalovirus-associated TCR beta chains were confirmed in vitro to be specific for cytomegalovirus antigens. A later analysis found that HLA-associated TCR beta chains were more clonally expanded and had lower generation probabilities than equally common non-associated chains. In an earlier analysis of approximately 600 of the donors, most TCR beta V segments were observed in productive rearrangements about 87% or about 30% of the time, broadly matching IMGT annotations. In the study, around 150 TCR beta chains were listed as associated with cytomegalovirus. A later genetic analysis associated a missense DCLRE1C variant with V-gene and J-gene trimming of TCR beta chains, and an independent cohort replicated the association. In a later analysis, most CMV-associated TCR beta chains were found to appear HLA-restricted, with HLA associations seemingly driven largely by CMV exposure. For the cohort, immune exposure information was limited to CMV serostatus. In both the original and validation cohorts, the classifier was reported to diagnose cytomegalovirus status with high specificity and sensitivity. A cluster of highly shared sequence variants was judged likely to be a technical artifact of the sequencing pipeline. Linkage disequilibrium might explain the correlated functional status among segregating V segments, but an unknown experimental factor could not be excluded. Several of the top co-occurrence clusters appeared to be linked to parvovirus B19, influenza, CMV and Epstein-Barr virus, according to a later analysis. Because counts were too low, seventeen rarely observed V segments, including chromosome 9 orphons, were left out of the earlier analysis of over 550 of the donors. Because some donors lacked HLA typing at each locus, the association tests relied only on the typed subset. This cohort had only TCR beta chains sequenced, and the lack of alpha or paired-chain data limited which features could be detected. A further reported finding was that TCR beta sequences accurately predicted the HLA-A and HLA-B alleles for most subjects in the first cohort. The authors suggested that the approach could potentially be extended to other disease states and immunological phenotypes. Some IMGT-functional V segments, including TRBV6-2 and TRBV6-3, could not be told apart with the 87-base-pair reads, so those segments were excluded. In a later genetic analysis, fewer N-insertions in productive TCRs were reported among donors in an Asian-associated ancestry cluster than the roughly 700-donor mean. Most TCR sequences were seen in very few donors, while some public TCRs were found in many individuals. In a later analysis, TCR association rates were found to vary across HLA loci, with the most associated TCRs seen for DRB1 alleles and the fewest for HLA-C alleles. Assigning TCR associations to individual alleles was difficult when HLA alleles, especially DR and DQ, strongly co-occurred. Presence/absence analyses assumed roughly uniform sequencing depth across donors, an assumption that may not hold. In a later analysis, 16,951 TCR beta sequences were associated with specific HLA alleles at a false discovery rate of 0.05.

The library was obtained by the immunoSEQ multiplex PCR assay. For the multiplex PCR, a mixture combining 60 forward primers for TCR Vbeta segments and 13 reverse primers for TCR Jbeta segments was used. A multiplex PCR assay on genomic DNA amplified the CDR3 region of rearranged TCR beta genes. Amplified TCR beta libraries were sequenced as 87-base-pair reads on the Illumina HiSeq System. The paper's data handling went like this. Across the 666 repertoires, a later analysis counted 60 million to 90 million unique TCR beta chains, 8.5 million to 12 million of which were shared by at least two donors. A nearest-neighbor algorithm error-corrected the raw reads and collapsed the reads into unique sequences, merging closely related sequences to remove PCR and sequencing errors. V, D and J gene segments were assigned by aligning CDR3 sequences to IMGT reference sequences. For a sequence to be retained, a match of at least six nucleotides was required to both a V gene segment and a J gene segment. Rearrangements were called productive when the CDR3 lacked stop codons and stayed in frame with V and J; all others were non-productive. Following IMGT convention, CDR3 was defined as the stretch from the second conserved V-encoded cysteine to the conserved J-encoded phenylalanine. Sequences without an unambiguous match to a single V gene segment were excluded from the earlier analysis of about 600 of the donors. In an earlier analysis of several hundred of the donors, V segments were called functional above 56.7% productive rearrangements and were called segregating when the between-donor standard deviation exceeded 5%. A statistical classification framework was developed to diagnose cytomegalovirus status using the catalog of TCR beta chain sequences. In a later analysis, TCR nucleotide sequences were compared against IMGT/GENE-DB human TR gene sequences so that V and J genes could be assigned. Using the TCRdist pipeline, a later analysis assigned CDR3 sequences along with most-parsimonious VDJ recombination scenarios. In a later analysis, each TCR beta chain was defined by its CDR3 amino acid sequence together with its V-gene family, and reads lacking a unique V-gene family were excluded. As a way to deal with suspected cross-contamination and a sequencing artifact, a later analysis dropped over 550 nucleotide sequences that were highly shared and had low generation probability. In a later analysis, a clonal expansion index for each public chain was calculated from normalized within-repertoire ranks of inferred template counts. In a later analysis, generation probabilities were computed using a VDJ recombination model fitted to out-of-frame rearrangements, and the results were checked against IGoR. In a later analysis, TCR-TCR, TCR-HLA and TCR-CMV co-occurrence was scored with hypergeometric tests, and a repertoire-size bias correction was applied to TCR pairs. False discovery rates were estimated in a later analysis by permuting HLA or CMV assignments 20 times. In a later analysis, co-occurring TCRs were grouped using DBSCAN, with TCRdist sequence similarity added in when clustering inside HLA-allele-positive subsets. Co-occurrence clustering excluded repertoires with fewer than 30,000 or more than 120,000 public chains, plus five with anomalous nucleotide sharing. Entries here come from immuneACCESS through TCRdb and include only in-frame sequences with V and J called. Some clones fail to appear in such tables; in the studies checked, an unresolved V gene covers under half of the shortfall, and the cause of the remainder is unknown. For V, J and clone size, that table is used; D and trimming come from the DNA. In this sample the table shows more than 150,000 clones, roughly four fifths of which occur a single time. The top ten hold around 1.6% of the sample.

Sequencing was performed on PBMCs. The clonotype originates from a man aged 18 to 30 in good health and CMV-seronegative. This chain is built from TRBV7-2 and TRBJ2-1; the best D guess is TRBD2, with 6 bases matching. The CDR3 is CASSLVQAGEQFF. The DNA is TGTGCCAGCAGCTTAGTCCAAGCGGGTGAGCAGTTCTTC.